Described below is a single T cell receptor beta chain sequence and its context. CDR1 and CDR2 from the germline V gene are LNHDA and SQIVND (reference sequence). The V end lost 8 bases, the J end lost 8 bases, and 27 bases lay between the germline ends. CDR3 length: 16 amino acids. How the authors handled the data: Reference gene primer amplification in the assay estimated nucleated cell counts. Repertoires were generated with immunoSEQ multiplex PCR, while TCRdb's copy carries only in-frame clones and drops some. V and J calls and clone size are those listed in that table; D and trimming were worked out from the DNA. The sample includes 50,000 or so clones, over 85% of them seen just once. These data originate in a study of blood T cell repertoires in COVID-19. Study-level background: Samples came from the United States, Italy and Spain, spanning acute and convalescent COVID-19. PBMCs, B-cell-depleted T cells, or T cells were the source of the cDNA or gDNA that made up the material.

Patients in Seattle were enrolled during active infection, then followed longitudinally. V gene TRBV19 combines with J gene TRBJ1-2; maybe TRBD1 (6 bases). The clonotype comes from a man aged 55 to 70 with COVID-19, enrolled during active disease. Sequencing was done on a sample of peripheral blood. CDR3 loop: CASFRPDRGIYGGYTF. The CDR3 DNA reads as TGTGCCAGTTTCCGTCCGGACAGAGGAATCTATGGGGGCTACACCTTC.